The 21 T cell receptor beta chains reported below all come from one sample, sequenced in a study of cytomegalovirus exposure and HLA in healthy donors. PCR employed 60 Vbeta and 13 Jbeta primers. The assay was immunoSEQ multiplex PCR, and TCRdb's table has in-frame clones only and misses some. This table has roughly 200,000 clones, 78% appearing once. Sequencing input: PBMCs. The receptors derive from a woman in her 30s in good health and CMV-seropositive.

V gene TRBV4-1 combines with J gene TRBJ2-5, with 7 positions matching TRBD2. Trimming at V came to 2 bases and at J to 11 bases, leaving 8 bases not matched to a gene. The CDR3 runs 13 residues. Germline V CDR1 and CDR2: MGHRA, YSYEKL. CDR3 coding DNA: TGCGCCAGCAGCCAATTTATTAGGCGGGAGCAGTACTTC. Translated: CASSQFIRREQYF.

The chain combines TRBV15 with TRBJ2-1, with 9 bases identical to TRBD2. Germline values: CDR1 LNHNV, CDR2 YYDKDF (reference sequence). This CDR3 is built from 17 residues. The J segment lost 3 bases and the V segment lost 1 base, leaving 7 bases of the junction unmatched. Here the CDR3 DNA reads TGTGCCACCAGCAGAGTACCTAGCGGGATGAGCTACAATGAGCAGTTCTTC. This translates into CATSRVPSGMSYNEQFF.

This sequence joins TRBV10-3 and TRBJ2-1; 9 positions agree with TRBD2. The ends lost 0 bases at V and 10 bases at J; junction bases unmatched: 13. This CDR3 region has 17 residues. Germline assignment: CDR1 ENHRY and CDR2 SYGVKD. CDR3 DNA sequence: TGTGCCATCAGTGAGTCAGGACTAGCGACAAGGGGACCCGAGCAGTTCTTC. Its protein product is CAISESGLATRGPEQFF.

This chain links TRBV10-3 with TRBJ2-3; no definite D call. Germline values: CDR1 ENHRY, CDR2 SYGVKD. V lost 3 bases and J 5 bases, leaving 3 bases between the germline ends. This CDR3 is built from 11 residues. The CDR3 nucleotides read TGTGCCATCAGTGACTTAGATACGCAGTATTTT. It is translated as CAISDLDTQYF.

In this sample, this clone turned up a few times. The chain employs TRBV4-3 and TRBJ2-7; 7 bases are a match to TRBD2. Per the germline V gene, CDR1 is LGHNA and CDR2 is YSLEER. The CDR3 has 13 residues. J was trimmed by 11 bases and V by 0 bases; bases with no gene match: 7. The CDR3 nucleotides are TGCGCCAGCAGCCAAGATAGGGAGGCGGGAGAGTACTTC. It encodes CASSQDREAGEYF.

This chain uses TRBV15 with TRBJ1-1, with no clear D. This CDR3 is 15 amino acids long. With 4 bases removed from V and 0 bases from J, the gap between germline ends came to 12 bases. The germline CDR1 and CDR2 sequences are LNHNV and YYDKDF (reference sequence). The CDR3 region has the DNA TGTGCCACCAGCATAGGTCGGAGATTGAACACTGAAGCTTTCTTT. Translating gives CATSIGRRLNTEAFF.

The rearrangement links TRBV4-3 to TRBJ2-1; weak D call: TRBD2 (6 bases). The V gene lost 0 bases and the J gene lost 4 bases, with 13 bases spanning the gap. Germline CDR1 LGHNA, CDR2 YSLEER. There are 16 residues in the CDR3. The CDR3 loop reads CASSQDSLAPYNEQFF. In DNA form, the CDR3 reads TGCGCCAGCAGCCAAGACTCACTAGCCCCATACAATGAGCAGTTCTTC.

V and J are TRBV7-2 and TRBJ2-7, with D perhaps matching TRBD2 (5 bases). Trimming took 1 base from V and 3 from J, leaving 10 bases between them. The germline V gene has CDR1 SGHTA and CDR2 FQGNSA. The CDR3 covers 14 residues. The CDR3: CASSLDSGSYEQYF. The CDR3 DNA reads TGTGCCAGCAGCTTAGATAGTGGGAGCTACGAGCAGTACTTC.

This chain uses TRBV6-5 with TRBJ1-2; possible D gene TRBD1, 5 bases. Trimming left V 0 bases short and J 7 bases short, with 9 bases between. The CDR3 extends over 13 amino acids. CDR1 and CDR2 from the germline V gene are MNHEY and SVGAGI. For the CDR3, the DNA is TGTGCCAGCAGTTACTCGCCAGGGTTTGGCTACACCTTC. Protein sequence: CASSYSPGFGYTF.

This chain links TRBV15 with TRBJ1-2; a weak D match, TRBD1 (5 bases). Trimming left V 0 bases short and J 4 bases short, with 9 bases between. Germline V gene lookup returns CDR1 LNHNV and CDR2 YYDKDF (reference sequence). This CDR3 has 14 amino acids. Here the CDR3 DNA reads TGTGCCACCAGCAGAGATCCCAGGGCCTATGGCTACACCTTC. The encoded protein is CATSRDPRAYGYTF.

The rearrangement links TRBV28 to TRBJ2-1; 7 nucleotides agree with TRBD2. The CDR3 runs 15 residues. V was clipped by 2 bases and J by 5 bases; unmatched bases: 6. CDR1 and CDR2 from the germline V gene are MDHEN and SYDVKM. CDR3 region: CASSLQAGLHNEQFF. CDR3 nucleotide sequence: TGTGCCAGCAGTTTACAAGCGGGGCTCCACAATGAGCAGTTCTTC.

The V gene is TRBV4-1, the J gene TRBJ2-5, with D maybe TRBD2 (6 bases). Trimming took off 2 bases at V and 3 bases at J, with 13 bases between the two ends. CDR1 MGHRA and CDR2 YSYEKL come from the germline V gene. This CDR3 has 15 amino acids. The DNA for the CDR3 is TGCGCCAGCAGCCAAAGGAAAGGCGGGGAAGAGACCCAGTACTTC. Protein product: CASSQRKGGEETQYF.

This rearrangement joins TRBV5-1 to TRBJ2-3; TRBD1 aligns across 9 bases. Germline V gene data show CDR1 as SGHRS and CDR2 as YFSETQ. The V segment lost 4 bases and the J segment 2 bases; nucleotides outside the gene matches: 5. The CDR3 is made up of 15 amino acids. The DNA for the CDR3 is TGCGCCAGCAGCCGGGGACAGGGCGACACAGATACGCAGTATTTT. Translated, it gives CASSRGQGDTDTQYF.

The chain is built from TRBV4-3 and TRBJ2-7; unclear D gene. The V end lost 0 bases, the J end lost 0 bases, and 9 bases lay between the germline ends. Germline V CDR1 and CDR2: LGHNA, YSLEER. The CDR3 spans 15 residues. The CDR3 spells CASSQDAFYSYEQYF. CDR3 DNA sequence: TGCGCCAGCAGCCAAGATGCCTTCTACTCCTACGAGCAGTACTTC.

This rearrangement joins TRBV7-9 to TRBJ1-5; a weak D match, TRBD1 (5 bases). The CDR3 consists of 15 residues. The V gene's germline CDR1 is SEHNR and CDR2 FQNEAQ (reference sequence). Trimming removed 5 bases at V and 9 bases at J, with 20 bases between. The CDR3 sequence is CASSSGGVLGGPQHF. The CDR3 DNA sequence: TGTGCCAGCAGCAGCGGTGGGGTCCTCGGGGGGCCCCAGCATTTT.

The table lists this clone with a count of one. The rearrangement joins TRBV6-6 to TRBJ2-5, with 8 bases lining up with TRBD2. CDR1 is MNHNY and CDR2 is SVGAGI in the germline V gene (reference sequence). The CDR3 is 14 residues long. Trimming cost V 5 bases and J 3 bases; bases outside gene matches: 5. CDR3 sequence reads: CASSLSGREETQYF. DNA for the CDR3: TGTGCCAGCAGTCTCAGCGGGAGAGAAGAGACCCAGTACTTC.

The chain links TRBV5-6 to TRBJ1-4, with unresolved D. CDR1 is SGHDT and CDR2 is YYEEEE in the germline V gene. The CDR3 is made up of 15 amino acids. V gave up 0 bases and J gave up 8 bases, with 14 bases separating them. This CDR3 is CASSLGGRPPEKLFF. The CDR3 DNA sequence: TGTGCCAGCAGCTTGGGTGGCAGGCCCCCGGAAAAACTGTTTTTT.

This sequence joins TRBV7-8 and TRBJ2-7, with 12 bases that match TRBD1. The CDR3 loop spans 15 amino acids. Per the germline V gene, CDR1 is SGHVS and CDR2 is FQNEAQ. The junction had 2 bases not matched to a gene; V was cut back by 1 base and J by 4 bases. CDR3 sequence reads: CASSLGGQGAYEQYF. CDR3 in DNA: TGTGCCAGCAGCTTAGGGGGACAGGGGGCTTACGAGCAGTACTTC.

The CDR3 bases are TGTGCCAGCAGCATGGGACAGGGTCAGACCCAGTACTTC. This gives the protein CASSMGQGQTQYF. This chain uses TRBV9 with TRBJ2-5, with TRBD1 identical over 9 bases. Germline-derived CDR1 and CDR2 are SGDLS and YYNGEE. There are 13 residues in the CDR3. V shed 4 bases, J shed 6 bases, and the junction held 4 bases outside the gene matches. The whole variable domain, filled in from reference TRBV9 and TRBJ2-5, reads DSGVTQTPKHLITATGQRVTLRCSPRSGDLSVYWYQQSLDQGLQFLIQYYNGEERAKGNILERFSAQQFPDLHSELNLSSLELGDSALYFCASSMGQGQTQYFGPGTRLLVL.

A remark on this clone: This sample includes further DNA sequences coding for the same CDR3. The chain combines TRBV28 with TRBJ2-5, with 9 bases matching TRBD1. J gave up 5 bases and V 6 bases, and 7 bases lay outside the gene matches. This CDR3 contains 14 residues. CDR1 and CDR2 (germline): MDHEN, SYDVKM. This CDR3 reads CASSPTGGGETQYF. The CDR3 nucleotides read TGTGCCAGCAGCCCTACAGGGGGCGGGGAGACCCAGTACTTC.

The sample holds a few counts of this clone. The chain carries TRBV28 and TRBJ1-1, with 8 bases matching TRBD1. J lost 2 bases, V lost 6 bases, and 8 bases had no gene match. The germline CDR1 and CDR2 sequences are MDHEN and SYDVKM. The CDR3 totals 15 residues. This CDR3 is CASSTTGGPNTEAFF. CDR3 in DNA: TGTGCCAGCAGCACCACAGGGGGACCTAACACTGAAGCTTTCTTT.